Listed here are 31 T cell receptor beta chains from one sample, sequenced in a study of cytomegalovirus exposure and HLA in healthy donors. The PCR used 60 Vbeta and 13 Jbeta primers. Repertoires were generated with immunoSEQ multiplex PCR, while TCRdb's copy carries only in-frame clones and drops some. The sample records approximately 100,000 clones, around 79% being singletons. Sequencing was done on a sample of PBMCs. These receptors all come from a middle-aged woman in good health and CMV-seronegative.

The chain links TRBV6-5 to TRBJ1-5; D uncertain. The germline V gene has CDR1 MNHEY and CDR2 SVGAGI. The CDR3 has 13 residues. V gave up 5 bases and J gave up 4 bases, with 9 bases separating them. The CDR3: CASSRAHNQPQHF. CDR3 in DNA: TGTGCCAGCAGTCGCGCCCATAATCAGCCCCAGCATTTT.

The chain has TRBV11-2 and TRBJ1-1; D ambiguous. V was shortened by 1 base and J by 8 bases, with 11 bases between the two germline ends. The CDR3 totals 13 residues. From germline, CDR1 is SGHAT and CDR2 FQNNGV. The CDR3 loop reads CASSLAGVPEAFF. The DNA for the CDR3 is TGTGCCAGCAGCTTAGCGGGTGTTCCCGAAGCTTTCTTT.

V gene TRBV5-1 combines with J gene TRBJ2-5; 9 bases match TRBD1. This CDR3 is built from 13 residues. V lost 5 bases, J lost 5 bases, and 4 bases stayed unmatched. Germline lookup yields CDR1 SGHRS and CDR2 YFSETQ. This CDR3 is CASSKDRGETQYF. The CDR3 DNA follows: TGCGCCAGCAGTAAGGACAGGGGTGAGACCCAGTACTTC.

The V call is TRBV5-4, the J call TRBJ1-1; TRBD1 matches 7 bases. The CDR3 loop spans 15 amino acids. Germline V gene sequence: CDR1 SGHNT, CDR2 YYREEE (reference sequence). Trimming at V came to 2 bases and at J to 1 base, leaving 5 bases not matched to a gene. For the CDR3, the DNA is TGTGCCAGCAGCTTACAGGGGATCGAGAACACTGAAGCTTTCTTT. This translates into CASSLQGIENTEAFF.

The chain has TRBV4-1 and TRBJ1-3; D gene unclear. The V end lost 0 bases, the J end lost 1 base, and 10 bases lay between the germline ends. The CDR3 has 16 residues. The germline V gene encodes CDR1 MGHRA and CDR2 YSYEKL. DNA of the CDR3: TGCGCCAGCAGCCAAGATCGGGTCATATCTGGAAACACCATATATTTT. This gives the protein CASSQDRVISGNTIYF.

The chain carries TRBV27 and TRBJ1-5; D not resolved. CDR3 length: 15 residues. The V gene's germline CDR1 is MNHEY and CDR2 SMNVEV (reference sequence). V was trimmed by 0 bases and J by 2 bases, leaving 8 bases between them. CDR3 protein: CASSLSGVGNQPQHF. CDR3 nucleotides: TGTGCCAGCAGTTTATCCGGGGTGGGCAATCAGCCCCAGCATTTT.

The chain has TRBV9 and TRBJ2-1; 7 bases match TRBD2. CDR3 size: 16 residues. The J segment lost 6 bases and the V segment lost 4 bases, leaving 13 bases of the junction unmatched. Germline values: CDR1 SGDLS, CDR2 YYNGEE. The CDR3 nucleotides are TGTGCCAGCAGCCCCCCTCGGGGGGTTGTCTCCAATGAGCAGTTCTTC. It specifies CASSPPRGVVSNEQFF. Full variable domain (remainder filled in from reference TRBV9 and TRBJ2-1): DSGVTQTPKHLITATGQRVTLRCSPRSGDLSVYWYQQSLDQGLQFLIQYYNGEERAKGNILERFSAQQFPDLHSELNLSSLELGDSALYFCASSPPRGVVSNEQFFGPGTRLTVL.

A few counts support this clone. The CDR3 loop reads CASSQGRDINQPQHF. The CDR3 DNA is TGCGCCAGCAGCCAAGGAAGGGACATCAATCAGCCCCAGCATTTT. The chain uses TRBV4-1 and TRBJ1-5; possible D gene TRBD1, 6 bases. Looked up from germline, CDR1 is MGHRA and CDR2 is YSYEKL. The CDR3 totals 15 residues. Between the trimmed V and J ends, which lost 1 base and 3 bases, there was a span of 10 bases.

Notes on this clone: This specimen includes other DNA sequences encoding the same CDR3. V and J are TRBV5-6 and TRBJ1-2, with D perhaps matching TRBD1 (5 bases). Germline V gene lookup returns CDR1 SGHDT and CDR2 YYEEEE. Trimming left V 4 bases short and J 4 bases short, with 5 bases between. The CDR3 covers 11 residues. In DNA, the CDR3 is TGTGCCAGCAGCACAGGCTATGGCTACACCTTC. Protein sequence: CASSTGYGYTF.

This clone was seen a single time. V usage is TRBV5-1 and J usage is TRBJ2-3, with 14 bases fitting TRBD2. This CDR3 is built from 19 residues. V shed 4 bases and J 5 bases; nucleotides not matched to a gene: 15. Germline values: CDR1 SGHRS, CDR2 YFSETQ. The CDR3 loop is CASSPGLAGGERGGDTQYF. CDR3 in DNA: TGCGCCAGCAGCCCCGGACTAGCGGGGGGAGAGAGGGGAGGAGATACGCAGTATTTT.

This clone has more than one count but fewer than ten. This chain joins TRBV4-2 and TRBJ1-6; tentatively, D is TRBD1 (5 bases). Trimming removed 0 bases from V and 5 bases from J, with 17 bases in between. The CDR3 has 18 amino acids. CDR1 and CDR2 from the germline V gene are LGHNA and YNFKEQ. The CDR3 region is CASSQDLFAGPDNSPLHF. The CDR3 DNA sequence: TGTGCCAGCAGCCAAGATCTTTTTGCGGGACCCGATAATTCACCCCTCCACTTT.

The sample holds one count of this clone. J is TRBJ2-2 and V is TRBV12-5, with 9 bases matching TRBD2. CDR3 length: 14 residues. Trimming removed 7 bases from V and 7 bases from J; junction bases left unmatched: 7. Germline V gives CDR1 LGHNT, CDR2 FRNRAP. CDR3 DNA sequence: TGTGCTAGTGCCAATAGCGGGGGAAACGGGGAGCTGTTTTTT. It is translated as CASANSGGNGELFF.

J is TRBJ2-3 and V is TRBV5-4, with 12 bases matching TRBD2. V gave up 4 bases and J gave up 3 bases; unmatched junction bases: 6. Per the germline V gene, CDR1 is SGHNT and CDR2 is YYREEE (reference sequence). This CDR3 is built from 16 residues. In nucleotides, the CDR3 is TGTGCCAGCAGCCTAGCGGGGGGGTTGGGGACAGATACGCAGTATTTT. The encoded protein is CASSLAGGLGTDTQYF. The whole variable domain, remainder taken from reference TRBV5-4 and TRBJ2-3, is ETGVTQSPTHLIKTRGQQVTLRCSSQSGHNTVSWYQQALGQGPQFIFQYYREEENGRGNFPPRFSGLQFPNYSSELNVNALELDDSALYLCASSLAGGLGTDTQYFGPGTRLTVL.

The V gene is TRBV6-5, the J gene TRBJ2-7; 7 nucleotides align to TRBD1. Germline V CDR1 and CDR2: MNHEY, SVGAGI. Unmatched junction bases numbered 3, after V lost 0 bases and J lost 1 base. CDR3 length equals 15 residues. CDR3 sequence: CASSYSQGQSYEQYF. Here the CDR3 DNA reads TGTGCCAGCAGTTACTCACAGGGGCAATCCTACGAGCAGTACTTC.

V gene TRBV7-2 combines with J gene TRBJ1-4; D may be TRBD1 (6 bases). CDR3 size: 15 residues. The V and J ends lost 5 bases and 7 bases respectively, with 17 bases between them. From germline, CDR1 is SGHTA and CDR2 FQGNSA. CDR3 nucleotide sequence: TGTGCCAGCAGCCGGGGGGCTTCTTGGGTTGAAAAACTGTTTTTT. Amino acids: CASSRGASWVEKLFF.

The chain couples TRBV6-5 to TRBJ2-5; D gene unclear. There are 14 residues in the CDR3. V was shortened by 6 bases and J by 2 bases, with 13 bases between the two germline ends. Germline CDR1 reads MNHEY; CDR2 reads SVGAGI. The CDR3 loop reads CASSHYIDQETQYF. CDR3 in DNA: TGTGCCAGCAGCCATTACATTGATCAAGAGACCCAGTACTTC.

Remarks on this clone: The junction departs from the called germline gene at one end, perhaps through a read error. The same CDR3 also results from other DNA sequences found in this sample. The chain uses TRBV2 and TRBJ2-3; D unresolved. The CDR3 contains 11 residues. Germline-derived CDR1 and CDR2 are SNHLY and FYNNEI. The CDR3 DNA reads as TGTGCCAGCGAGAGCACGGATACGCAGTATTTT. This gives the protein CASESTDTQYF.

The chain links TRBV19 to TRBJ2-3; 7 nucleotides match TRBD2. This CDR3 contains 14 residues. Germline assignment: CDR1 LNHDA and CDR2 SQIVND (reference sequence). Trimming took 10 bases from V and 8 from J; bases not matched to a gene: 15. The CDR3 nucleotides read TGTGCCACCTCCCCCGGGCCGGGGGGTGGTACGCAGTATTTT. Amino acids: CATSPGPGGGTQYF. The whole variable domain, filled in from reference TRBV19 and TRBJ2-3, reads DGGITQSPKYLFRKEGQNVTLSCEQNLNHDAMYWYRQDPGQGLRLIYYSQIVNDFQKGDIAEGYSVSREKKESFPLTVTSAQKNPTAFYLCATSPGPGGGTQYFGPGTRLTVL.

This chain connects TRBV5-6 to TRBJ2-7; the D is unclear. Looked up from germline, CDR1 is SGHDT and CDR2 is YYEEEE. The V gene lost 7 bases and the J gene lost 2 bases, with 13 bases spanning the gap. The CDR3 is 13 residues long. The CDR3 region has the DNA TGTGCCAGCGGGTGGCATGGGCCCTACGAGCAGTACTTC. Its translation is CASGWHGPYEQYF.

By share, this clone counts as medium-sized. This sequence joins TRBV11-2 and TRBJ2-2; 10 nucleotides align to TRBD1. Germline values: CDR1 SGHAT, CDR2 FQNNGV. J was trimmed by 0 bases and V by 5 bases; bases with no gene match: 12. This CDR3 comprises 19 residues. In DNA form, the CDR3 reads TGTGCCAGCAGCCCTCGACAGGGGGCGTACGTTGCGAACACCGGGGAGCTGTTTTTT. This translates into CASSPRQGAYVANTGELFF.

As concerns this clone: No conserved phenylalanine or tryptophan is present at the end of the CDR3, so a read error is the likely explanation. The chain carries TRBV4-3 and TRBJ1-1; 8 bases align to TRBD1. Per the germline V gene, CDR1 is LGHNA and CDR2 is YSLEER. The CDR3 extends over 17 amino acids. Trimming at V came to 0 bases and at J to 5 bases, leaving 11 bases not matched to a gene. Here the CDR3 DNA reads TGCGCCAGCAGCCAAGAGATGGTGACAGGGGATGAGACTGAAGCTTTCGTT. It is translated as CASSQEMVTGDETEAFV.

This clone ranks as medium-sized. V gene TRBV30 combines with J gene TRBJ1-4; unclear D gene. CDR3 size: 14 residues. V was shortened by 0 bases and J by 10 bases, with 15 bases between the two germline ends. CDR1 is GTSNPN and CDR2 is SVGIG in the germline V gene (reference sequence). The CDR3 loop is CAWSVNLVAGKLFF. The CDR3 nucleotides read TGTGCCTGGAGTGTGAATCTTGTGGCGGGAAAACTGTTTTTT.

The CDR3 loop reads CASRQSYSNQPQHF. DNA for the CDR3: TGTGCCAGCAGACAGTCCTATAGCAATCAGCCCCAGCATTTT. The chain recombines TRBV2 with TRBJ1-5; D gene uncertain. CDR1 SNHLY and CDR2 FYNNEI come from the germline V gene. CDR3 size: 14 residues. With 6 bases removed from V and 0 bases from J, the gap between germline ends came to 9 bases.

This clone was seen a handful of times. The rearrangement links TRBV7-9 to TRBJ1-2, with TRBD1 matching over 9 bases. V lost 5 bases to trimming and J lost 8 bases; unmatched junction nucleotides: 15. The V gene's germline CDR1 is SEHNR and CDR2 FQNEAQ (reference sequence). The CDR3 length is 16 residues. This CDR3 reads CASSAPRSGQGEGYTF. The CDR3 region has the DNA TGTGCCAGCAGCGCCCCCCGATCGGGACAGGGTGAGGGCTACACCTTC.

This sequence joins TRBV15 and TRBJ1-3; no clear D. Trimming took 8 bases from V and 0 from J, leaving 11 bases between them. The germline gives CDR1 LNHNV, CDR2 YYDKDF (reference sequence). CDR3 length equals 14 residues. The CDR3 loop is CATSRDSSGNTIYF. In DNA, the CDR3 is TGTGCCACCTCCCGAGACTCCTCTGGAAACACCATATATTTT.

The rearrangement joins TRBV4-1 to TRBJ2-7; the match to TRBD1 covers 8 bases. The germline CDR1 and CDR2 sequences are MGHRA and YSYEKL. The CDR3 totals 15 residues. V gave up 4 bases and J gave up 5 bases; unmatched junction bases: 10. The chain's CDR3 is CASSRSRQGNDEQYF. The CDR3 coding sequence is TGCGCCAGCAGCCGCTCGCGACAGGGGAATGACGAGCAGTACTTC.

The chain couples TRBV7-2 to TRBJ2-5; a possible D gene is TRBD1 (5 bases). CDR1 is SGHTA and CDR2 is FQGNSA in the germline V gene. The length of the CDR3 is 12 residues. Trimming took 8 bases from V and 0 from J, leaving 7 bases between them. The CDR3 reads CASGRDQETQYF. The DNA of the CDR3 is TGTGCCAGCGGCAGGGACCAAGAGACCCAGTACTTC.

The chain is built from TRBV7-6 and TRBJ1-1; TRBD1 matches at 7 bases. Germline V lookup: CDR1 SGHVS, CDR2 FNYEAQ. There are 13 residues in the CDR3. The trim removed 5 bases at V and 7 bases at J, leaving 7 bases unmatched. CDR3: CASSPGTEDEAFF. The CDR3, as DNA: TGTGCCAGCAGCCCGGGGACAGAAGATGAAGCTTTCTTT.

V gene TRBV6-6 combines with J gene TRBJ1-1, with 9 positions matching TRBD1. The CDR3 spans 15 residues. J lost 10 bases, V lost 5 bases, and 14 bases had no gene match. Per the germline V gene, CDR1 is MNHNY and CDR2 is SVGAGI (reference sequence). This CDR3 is CASSQGGQGKVGAFF. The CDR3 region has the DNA TGTGCCAGCAGTCAAGGGGGACAGGGTAAGGTAGGAGCTTTCTTT.

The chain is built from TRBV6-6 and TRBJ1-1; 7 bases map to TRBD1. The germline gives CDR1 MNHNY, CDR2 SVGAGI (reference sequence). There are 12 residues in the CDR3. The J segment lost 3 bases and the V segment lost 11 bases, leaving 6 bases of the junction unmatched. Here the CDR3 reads CAGQGGDTEAFF. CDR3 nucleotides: TGTGCCGGCCAGGGGGGAGACACTGAAGCTTTCTTT.

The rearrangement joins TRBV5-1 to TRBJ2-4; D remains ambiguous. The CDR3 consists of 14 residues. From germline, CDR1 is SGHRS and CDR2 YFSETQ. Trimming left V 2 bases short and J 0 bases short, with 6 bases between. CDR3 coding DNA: TGCGCCAGCAGCTTAAGCCTAGCCAAAAACATTCAGTACTTC. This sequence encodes CASSLSLAKNIQYF.